This T cell receptor beta chain is drawn from a study of T cell responses to AZD1222 COVID-19 vaccine. CDR1 is GTSNPN, CDR2 SVGIG, per germline (reference sequence). Trimming stripped 5 bases from V and 4 bases from J, with 9 bases between. The length of the CDR3 is 13 residues. Clones were sequenced by immunoSEQ multiplex PCR, and TCRdb holds only the in-frame ones, with some missing. The data contain approximately 150,000 clones, around 94% of them singletons. The receptor was isolated from an adult who received the AZD1222 COVID-19 vaccine. The J gene is TRBJ2-6, the V gene TRBV30; tentatively, D is TRBD1 (5 bases). The sequencing here drew on peripheral blood, taken 28 days after the second AZD1222 dose. CDR3 sequence: CAWVRQGANVLTF. In nucleotides, the CDR3 is TGTGCCTGGGTGCGACAGGGGGCCAACGTCCTGACTTTC.